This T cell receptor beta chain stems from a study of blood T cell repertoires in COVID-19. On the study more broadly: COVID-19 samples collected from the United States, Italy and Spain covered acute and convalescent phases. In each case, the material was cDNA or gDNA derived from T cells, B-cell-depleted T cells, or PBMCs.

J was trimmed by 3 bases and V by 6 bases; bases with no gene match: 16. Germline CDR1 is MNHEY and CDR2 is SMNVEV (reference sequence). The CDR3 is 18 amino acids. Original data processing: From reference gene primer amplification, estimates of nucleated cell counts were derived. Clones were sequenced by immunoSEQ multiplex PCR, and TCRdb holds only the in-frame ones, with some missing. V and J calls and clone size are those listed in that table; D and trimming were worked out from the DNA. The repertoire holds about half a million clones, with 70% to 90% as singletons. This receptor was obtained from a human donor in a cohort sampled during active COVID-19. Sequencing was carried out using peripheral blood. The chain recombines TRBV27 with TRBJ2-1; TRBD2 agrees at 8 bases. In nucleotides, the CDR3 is TGTGCCAGCAGCTCGTCAATGTCCTTAGCGGGAAACTACAATGAGCAGTTCTTC. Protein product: CASSSSMSLAGNYNEQFF.